The clone carrying this TCR beta chain was counted many times. Ineligible for inclusion were patients with other autoimmune diseases, uncontrolled infections, pregnancy or lactation. The germline V and J ends were trimmed by 6 bases and 2 bases, with 14 bases remaining between them. Germline CDR1 KGHSH, CDR2 LQKENI. This CDR3 spans 16 amino acids. The data are from a study of Graves' ophthalmopathy and Graves' hyperthyroidism. RNA served as the template for amplifying TCR beta CDR3 regions. HTBI primers were used in a first-round RT-PCR, which preceded a second-round multiplex PCR. TCRdb passed the multiplex PCR reads through MiXCR, listing each CDR3 protein once. Altogether under 350,000 distinct CDR3 sequences are present, under 20% being singletons, with the ten largest covering around an eighth.

Sequenced input: peripheral blood. The chain couples TRBV18 to TRBJ1-6, with no clear D. This TCR was recovered from an adult man with Graves' ophthalmopathy. The CDR3 here is CASSTKTGPYNSPLHF. DNA of the CDR3: TGTGCCAGCTCGACTAAGACGGGTCCCTATAATTCACCCCTCCACTTT. Full variable domain (remainder filled in from reference TRBV18 and TRBJ1-6): NAGVMQNPRHLVRRRGQEARLRCSPMKGHSHVYWYRQLPEEGLKFMVYLQKENIIDESGMPKERFSAEFPKEGPSILRIQQVVRGDSAAYFCASSTKTGPYNSPLHFGNGTRLTVT.